The 9 T cell receptor beta chains below all came from one sample that was sequenced in a study of human T cells and chemical hapten exposure (dated by TCRdb to the early 2020s). This sample's time point label indicates: patch test 1, 2 weeks after DPC sensitization. What the treatment or condition label conveys for this sample: therapeutic diphenylcyclopropenone sensitization with weekly scalp DPC. Receptor amplification or capture employed RACE. Sequencer: NextSeq 500. TCRdb passed the public sequencing reads through fastp at Q25 and MiXCR, retaining productive beta sequences. Each CDR3 protein gets just one entry, which takes the most common genes and DNA from the rows behind it. The sample records about 340,000 distinct CDR3 sequences, about 7% of which are singletons. The top ten hold around 8.4% of the sample. The specimen comprised whole blood, sampled in connection with sensitization to the hapten diphenylcyclopropenone (DPC). These receptors originate from a woman younger than 35 with alopecia areata. Some clones in this sample may be carry-over from other donors' samples.

This clonotype was recorded many times. The V gene is TRBV6-2 or TRBV6-3, the J gene TRBJ2-3; D perhaps matches TRBD2 (5 bases). This CDR3 comprises 15 residues. Between the trimmed V and J ends, which lost 6 bases and 0 bases, there was a span of 13 bases. Germline CDR1 is MNHEY and CDR2 is SVGEGT. In nucleotides, the CDR3 is TGTGCCAGCAGCAACAATGGACTTAGCACAGATACGCAGTATTTT. Its protein is CASSNNGLSTDTQYF.

In this sample, this clonotype turned up many times. CDR3 loop: CASSLQGEGTGELFF. The CDR3 bases are TGTGCCAGCAGCCTTCAGGGAGAGGGCACCGGGGAGCTGTTTTTT. This chain links TRBV7-8 with TRBJ2-2; D might be TRBD1 or TRBD2, each matching 5 bases. The V gene's germline CDR1 is SGHVS and CDR2 FQNEAQ. Trimming took off 5 bases at V and 4 bases at J, with 14 bases between the two ends. The CDR3 sequence is 15 residues long.

This clonotype has more than one count but fewer than ten. The rearrangement links TRBV3-1 to TRBJ1-2; D gene ambiguous. CDR3 length: 14 residues. Germline V lookup: CDR1 LGHDT, CDR2 YNNKEL (reference sequence). The germline V and J ends were trimmed by 0 bases and 0 bases, with 5 bases remaining between them. The CDR3 spells CASSQDYSNYGYTF. The CDR3 DNA sequence: TGTGCCAGCAGCCAAGACTACTCTAACTATGGCTACACCTTC.

Many counts were recorded for this clonotype. This sequence joins TRBV20-1 and TRBJ2-6; TRBD1 is a possible D gene (5 bases). Germline loops: CDR1 DFQATT, CDR2 SNEGSKA (reference sequence). V was clipped by 1 base and J by 0 bases, with 10 bases between them. This CDR3 has 16 amino acids. DNA for the CDR3: TGCAGTGCTAGAGCAAGGGGCCTCTCTGGGGCCAACGTCCTGACTTTC. It is translated as CSARARGLSGANVLTF.

This clonotype showed up just a few times. The chain recombines TRBV6-5 with TRBJ2-7; 12 bases align to TRBD2. The germline gives CDR1 MNHEY, CDR2 SVGAGI. V was pared by 6 bases and J by 0 bases, with 9 bases of the junction left unmatched. This CDR3 contains 17 residues. CDR3 amino acids: CASSRGLAGHSSYEQYF. In DNA form, the CDR3 reads TGTGCCAGCAGCAGAGGACTAGCGGGACACAGCTCCTACGAGCAGTACTTC.

This clonotype showed up just a few times. V and J are TRBV10-3 and TRBJ1-2, with a weak D call TRBD1 (5 bases). CDR3 length equals 15 residues. The germline V gene has CDR1 ENHRY and CDR2 SYGVKD. V lost 6 bases and J lost 4, with 18 bases in between. CDR3 DNA sequence: TGTGCCATCAGGACCCAGGCAGGGACGAGCTATGGCTACACCTTC. Protein product: CAIRTQAGTSYGYTF.

This clonotype was seen repeatedly, ten times or more. This chain joins TRBV2 and TRBJ2-3; 7 bases agree with TRBD1. The CDR3 loop spans 14 amino acids. Trimming cost V 6 bases and J 2 bases; bases outside gene matches: 5. CDR1 is SNHLY and CDR2 is FYNNEI in the germline V gene. The CDR3 loop is CASSMDRFTDTQYF. For the CDR3, the DNA is TGTGCCAGCAGCATGGACAGGTTCACAGATACGCAGTATTTT.

Many counts were recorded for this clonotype. This chain's CDR3 is CASSQGASGSTQYF. CDR3 nucleotides: TGTGCCAGCAGCCAAGGGGCTAGCGGCAGTACCCAGTACTTC. The rearrangement links TRBV4-2 to TRBJ2-5, with 7 bases matching TRBD2. This CDR3 has 14 amino acids. V lost 1 base to trimming and J lost 8 bases; unmatched junction nucleotides: 7. Germline CDR1 is LGHNA and CDR2 is YNFKEQ.

This clonotype was seen at least ten times. This chain joins TRBV20-1 and TRBJ2-1, with D hard to call. Looked up from germline, CDR1 is DFQATT and CDR2 is SNEGSKA (reference sequence). This CDR3 has 10 residues. V shed 5 bases and J shed 4 bases, with 3 bases lying between them. The DNA of the CDR3 is TGCAGTGCTCCGTACAATGAGCAGTTCTTC. Its translation: CSAPYNEQFF.